This T cell receptor beta chain was observed in a study of T cell changes during pregnancy in multiple sclerosis (dated by TCRdb to the late 2010s). For the study in its entirety: In women with multiple sclerosis, the researchers looked at how the T cell repertoire shifted as pregnancy progressed.

To note about this clone: Its recognized antigen is unknown. No qualities accompany the bases; no much larger clone lies one base away.

The library was generated by the immunoSEQ multiplex PCR assay. In TCRdb, the immuneACCESS table is reduced to in-frame sequences with V and J assigned. These tables do not hold every clone; where another copy was compared, an unresolved V gene accounts for under half, and the others remain unexplained. In all, the sample holds around 66,000 clones, and 90% of those were seen once. Clones ranked in the top ten supply 3.3% of the sample. V lost 3 bases and J lost 2 bases; the stretch between them is 7 bases long. From cysteine to phenylalanine, the CDR3 is 13 amino acids long. Only the CDR3 DNA is retained, 39 bases long and in frame from the first base. CDR1 SGHVS and CDR2 FQNEAQ were looked up in the germline V gene.

The specimen was peripheral blood, collected in the first trimester of pregnancy. This receptor was identified in a female donor in good health, enrolled as a control in a pregnancy study. The rearranged chain carries TRBV7-8 and TRBJ1-1, and TRBD1 may be the D gene, going by 6 matching bases. The CDR3 loop reads CASSLDRNTEAFF. The DNA reads as follows: TGTGCCAGCAGCTTGGACAGAAACACTGAAGCTTTCTTT. Full variable domain (CDR3 extended with the reference TRBV7-8 and TRBJ1-1 proteins): GAGVSQSPRYKVAKRGQDVALRCDPISGHVSLFWYQQALGQGPEFLTYFQNEAQLDKSGLPSDRFFAERPEGSVSTLKIQRTQQEDSAVYLCASSLDRNTEAFFGQGTRLTVV.